Below, one TCR beta chain is given with its context. The sample is drawn from a study of shared T cell receptors in the human thymus. Germline values: CDR1 MNHEY, CDR2 SMNVEV (reference sequence). The CDR3 extends over 14 amino acids. Germline trimming cut 4 bases from V and 5 bases from J; bases unmatched to any gene: 4. TCRdb's copy holds only in-frame clones and misses some; the assay was immunoSEQ multiplex PCR. The sample has 700,000 or so clones, roughly 88% seen once. The same data also went into a second study, on human thymus T cells. Per that study: Each of the donors was a healthy Finnish infant who was undergoing open corrective cardiac surgery for congenital heart defects. Resected material from corrective heart surgery provided the thymus tissue analysed. Blood and thymic repertoires both appeared biased in V and J gene usage. Thymic repertoires overlap heavily among unrelated individuals, related research has reported.

The V and J genes are TRBV27 and TRBJ1-1; 10 bases match TRBD1. The TCR originated in a girl under two years old with a congenital heart defect. The sequencing sample was made of thymocytes. CDR3 nucleotides: TGTGCCAGCAGTTCTACGGGACAGGGGACTGAAGCTTTCTTT. It codes for CASSSTGQGTEAFF.